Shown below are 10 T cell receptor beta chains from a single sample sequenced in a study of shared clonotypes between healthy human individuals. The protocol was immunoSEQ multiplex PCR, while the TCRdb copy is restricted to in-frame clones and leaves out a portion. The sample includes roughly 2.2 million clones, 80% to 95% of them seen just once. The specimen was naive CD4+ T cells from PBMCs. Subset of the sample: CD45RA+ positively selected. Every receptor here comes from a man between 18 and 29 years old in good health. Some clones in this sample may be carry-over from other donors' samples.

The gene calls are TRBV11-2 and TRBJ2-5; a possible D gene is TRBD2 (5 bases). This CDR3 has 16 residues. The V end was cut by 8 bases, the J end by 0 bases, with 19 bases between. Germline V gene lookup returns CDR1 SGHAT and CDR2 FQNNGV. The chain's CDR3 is CASSKRISTYQETQYF. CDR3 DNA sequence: TGTGCCAGCTCTAAGCGGATCTCCACTTACCAAGAGACCCAGTACTTC.

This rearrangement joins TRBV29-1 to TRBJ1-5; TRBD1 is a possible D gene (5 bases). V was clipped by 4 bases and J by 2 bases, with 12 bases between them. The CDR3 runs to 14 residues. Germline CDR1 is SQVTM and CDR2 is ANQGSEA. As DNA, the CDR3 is TGCAGCGTTGTTTCGGGAGGGGGCAATCAGCCCCAGCATTTT. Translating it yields CSVVSGGGNQPQHF. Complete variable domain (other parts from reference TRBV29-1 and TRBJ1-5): SAVISQKPSRDICQRGTSLTIQCQVDSQVTMMFWYRQQPGQSLTLIATANQGSEATYESGFVIDKFPISRPNLTFSTLTVSNMSPEDSSIYLCSVVSGGGNQPQHFGDGTRLSIL.

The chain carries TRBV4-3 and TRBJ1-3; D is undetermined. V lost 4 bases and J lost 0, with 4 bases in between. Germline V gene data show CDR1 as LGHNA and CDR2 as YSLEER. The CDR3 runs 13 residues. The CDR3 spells CASSLFSGNTIYF. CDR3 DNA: TGCGCCAGCAGCCTATTCTCTGGAAACACCATATATTTT.

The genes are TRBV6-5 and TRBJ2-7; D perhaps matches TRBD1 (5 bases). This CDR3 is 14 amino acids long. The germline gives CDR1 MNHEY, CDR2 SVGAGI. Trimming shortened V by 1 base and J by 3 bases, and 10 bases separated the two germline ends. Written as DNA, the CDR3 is TGTGCCAGCAGTTACTTGCCAGGGAACTACGAGCAGTACTTC. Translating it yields CASSYLPGNYEQYF.

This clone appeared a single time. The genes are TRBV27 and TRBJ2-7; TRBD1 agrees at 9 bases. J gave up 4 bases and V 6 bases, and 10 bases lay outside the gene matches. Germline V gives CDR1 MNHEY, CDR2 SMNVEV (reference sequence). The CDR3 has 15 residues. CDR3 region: CASRLKGTGIYEQYF. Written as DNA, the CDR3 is TGTGCCAGCAGGCTTAAGGGGACAGGGATTTACGAGCAGTACTTC.

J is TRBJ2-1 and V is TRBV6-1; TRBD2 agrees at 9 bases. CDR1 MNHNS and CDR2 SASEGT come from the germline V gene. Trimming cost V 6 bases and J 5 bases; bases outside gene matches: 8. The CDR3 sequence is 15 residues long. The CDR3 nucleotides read TGTGCCAGCAGATCCGGGACTAGCAGGAACAATGAGCAGTTCTTC. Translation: CASRSGTSRNNEQFF.

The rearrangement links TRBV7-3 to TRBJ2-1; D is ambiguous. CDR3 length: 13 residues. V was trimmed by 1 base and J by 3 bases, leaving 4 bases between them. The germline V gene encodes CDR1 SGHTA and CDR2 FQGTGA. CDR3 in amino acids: CASSLRDYNEQFF. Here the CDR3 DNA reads TGTGCCAGCAGCTTAAGGGACTACAATGAGCAGTTCTTC.

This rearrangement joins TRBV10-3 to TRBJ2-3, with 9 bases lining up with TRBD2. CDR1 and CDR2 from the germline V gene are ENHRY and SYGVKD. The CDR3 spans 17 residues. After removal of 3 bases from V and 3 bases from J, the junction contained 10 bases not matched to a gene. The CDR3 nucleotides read TGTGCCATCAGTGACCCGGCCTTAGCGGGAGTTACAGATACGCAGTATTTT. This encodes CAISDPALAGVTDTQYF.

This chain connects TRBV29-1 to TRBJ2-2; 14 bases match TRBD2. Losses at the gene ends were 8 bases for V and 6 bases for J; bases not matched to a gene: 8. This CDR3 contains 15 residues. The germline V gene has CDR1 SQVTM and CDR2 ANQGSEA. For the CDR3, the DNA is TGCAGCTTCTTGGGACTAGCGGGAGTCCCCGGGGAGCTGTTTTTT. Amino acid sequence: CSFLGLAGVPGELFF.

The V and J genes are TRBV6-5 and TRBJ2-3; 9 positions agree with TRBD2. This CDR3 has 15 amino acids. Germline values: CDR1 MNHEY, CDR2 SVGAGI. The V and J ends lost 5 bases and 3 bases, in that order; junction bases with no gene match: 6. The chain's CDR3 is CASSGRLAETDTQYF. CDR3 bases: TGTGCCAGCAGTGGCAGACTAGCGGAAACAGATACGCAGTATTTT.